This TCR beta chain emerged from a study of response to subunit inactivated influenza vaccine. TCRdb fed the RT-PCR reads into MiXCR, producing one record per CDR3 protein. The sample includes around 570,000 distinct CDR3 sequences, about 8% of them seen just once. Trimming took 6 bases from V and 3 from J; bases not matched to a gene: 5. The CDR3 consists of 13 residues. The germline gives CDR1 SGHAT, CDR2 FQNNGV. On this clonotype itself: Its antigen remains unknown.

General study results and limits: Authors suggested seasonal influenza vaccinations each recruit few new T cells.

The source of this sequence is a man aged 50-75 years who received an inactivated influenza vaccine. The gene calls are TRBV11-2 and TRBJ2-7, with 7 nucleotides matching TRBD1. This specimen consisted of PBMCs from blood, obtained about 24 months after vaccination. For the CDR3, the DNA is TGTGCCAGCAGAAACCACAGGGGCTACGAGCAGTACTTC. Protein: CASRNHRGYEQYF.